This T cell receptor (beta chain) was sequenced in a study of T cell repertoires in cytomegalovirus infection. At the level of the study: Public TCR beta signature analysis indicated the presence of both CMV infection and matching HLA type.

TCRdb itself ran the reads through MiXCR, one entry per CDR3 protein. Seen here are approximately 990,000 distinct CDR3 sequences, around 32% observed once, and the top ten hold about an eighth. A word on this clonotype: Its target is not known.

Germline V lookup: CDR1 SEHNR, CDR2 FQNEAQ (reference sequence). This CDR3 is built from 18 residues. With V trimmed by 4 bases and J by 5 bases, 11 bases remained unmatched. The chain joins TRBV7-9 to TRBJ2-2, with 12 bases that match TRBD1. Specimen: cultured CD8+ T cells from PBMCs, collected from culture after CMV antigen stimulation. The source is a human donor in good health (CMV status not recorded). Some clones in this sample may be carry-over from other donors' samples. CDR3 amino acids: CASSSTGTGGVSTGELFF. In nucleotides, the CDR3 is TGTGCCAGCAGCTCAACCGGGACAGGGGGCGTTAGTACCGGGGAGCTGTTTTTT.